This TCR beta chain was retrieved from a study of graft-versus-host responses after intestinal transplantation. Across the whole study: Anti-thymocyte globulin was used for induction in all recipients, who then took tacrolimus and steroids for around 3 years.

Germline assignment: CDR1 SGHRS and CDR2 YFSETQ. V dropped 4 bases and J dropped 4 bases, with 6 bases sitting between them. The CDR3 is 11 amino acids. TCRdb's table, derived via immunoSEQ multiplex PCR, lists solely in-frame clones and lacks some. The sample lists thousands of clones; nearly 85% were seen once. Turning to this clone: No antigen is known for it.

General study findings and limits: Allografts carried high graft-versus-host to host-versus-graft clonal ratios in patients having graft-donor T cell macrochimerism.

Tissue processing of the graft released intraepithelial and lamina propria lymphocytes from it. The starting material was ileum tissue, obtained around 130 days after transplant. This clonotype was obtained from a human patient who received an intestinal transplant, so some T cells may come from the graft donor. The chain is built from TRBV5-1 and TRBJ2-7; D is perhaps TRBD1 (5 bases). The CDR3 DNA reads as TGCGCCAGCAGCGGACATTACGAGCAGTACTTC. Residues: CASSGHYEQYF.